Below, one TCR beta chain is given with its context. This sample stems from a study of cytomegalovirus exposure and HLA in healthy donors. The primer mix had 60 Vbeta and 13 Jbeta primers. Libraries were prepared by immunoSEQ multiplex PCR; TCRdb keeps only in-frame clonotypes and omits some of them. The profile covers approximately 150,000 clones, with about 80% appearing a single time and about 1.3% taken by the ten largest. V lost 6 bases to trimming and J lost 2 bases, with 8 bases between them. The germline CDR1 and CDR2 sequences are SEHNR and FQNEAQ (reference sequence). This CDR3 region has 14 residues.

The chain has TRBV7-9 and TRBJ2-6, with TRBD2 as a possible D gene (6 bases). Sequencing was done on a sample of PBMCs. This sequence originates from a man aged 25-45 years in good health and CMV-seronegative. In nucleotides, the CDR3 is TGTGCCAGCAGTGGGGGGACTGGGGCCAACGTCCTGACTTTC. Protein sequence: CASSGGTGANVLTF.